This T cell receptor beta chain was observed in a study of tumor and adjacent non-tumor tissue in lung cancer. This clonotype was seen a handful of times. One junction end does not reproduce the germline sequence, and a read error may be involved. TCRbeta libraries were built with three rounds of nested PCR, modified from ARM-PCR. In TCRdb, the multiplex PCR reads were re-called with MiXCR into one record per CDR3 protein. The table has 65,000 to 70,000 distinct CDR3 sequences, 55% to 70% seen once. The template was RNA from unsorted bulk tissue. CDR1 LGHNA and CDR2 YNFKEQ come from the germline V gene. This CDR3 comprises 17 residues.

The sample comprised lung tumor tissue. The genes are TRBV4-2 and TRBJ2-3; 7 bases are shared with TRBD1. The sequence was collected from a man over 45 with non-small cell lung cancer. DNA for the CDR3: TGTGCCAGTAGCCAAAGTATTGAGGGGGCGAGCACAGATACGCACTATTTT. Its protein product is CASSQSIEGASTDTHYF.